This T cell receptor beta chain was captured in a study of cytomegalovirus exposure and HLA in healthy donors. Regarding the study as a whole: Clonal expansion, a later analysis showed, was greater in HLA-associated TCR beta chains than in equally common others. In a later analysis, V- and J-gene trimming of beta chains associated with a DCLRE1C missense variant, replicated independently.

About this clone itself: Antigen unknown.

It was healthy bone marrow donors who served as donors. V lost 3 bases and J lost 3, with 9 bases in between. CDR3 length: 13 amino acids. Germline CDR1 is SGHTA and CDR2 is FQGTGA. 60 Vbeta and 13 Jbeta primers were used in PCR. Repertoires were generated with immunoSEQ multiplex PCR, while TCRdb's copy carries only in-frame clones and drops some. The sample shows approximately 130,000 clones, 75% to 85% of them seen only once. This chain joins TRBV7-3 and TRBJ2-7, with unresolved D. The sequenced material came from PBMCs. The clonotype originates from a girl aged 2 to 9 in good health and CMV-seronegative. The CDR3 is CASSLGSHYEQYF. The CDR3 nucleotides read TGTGCCAGCAGCTTGGGCAGTCACTACGAGCAGTACTTC.